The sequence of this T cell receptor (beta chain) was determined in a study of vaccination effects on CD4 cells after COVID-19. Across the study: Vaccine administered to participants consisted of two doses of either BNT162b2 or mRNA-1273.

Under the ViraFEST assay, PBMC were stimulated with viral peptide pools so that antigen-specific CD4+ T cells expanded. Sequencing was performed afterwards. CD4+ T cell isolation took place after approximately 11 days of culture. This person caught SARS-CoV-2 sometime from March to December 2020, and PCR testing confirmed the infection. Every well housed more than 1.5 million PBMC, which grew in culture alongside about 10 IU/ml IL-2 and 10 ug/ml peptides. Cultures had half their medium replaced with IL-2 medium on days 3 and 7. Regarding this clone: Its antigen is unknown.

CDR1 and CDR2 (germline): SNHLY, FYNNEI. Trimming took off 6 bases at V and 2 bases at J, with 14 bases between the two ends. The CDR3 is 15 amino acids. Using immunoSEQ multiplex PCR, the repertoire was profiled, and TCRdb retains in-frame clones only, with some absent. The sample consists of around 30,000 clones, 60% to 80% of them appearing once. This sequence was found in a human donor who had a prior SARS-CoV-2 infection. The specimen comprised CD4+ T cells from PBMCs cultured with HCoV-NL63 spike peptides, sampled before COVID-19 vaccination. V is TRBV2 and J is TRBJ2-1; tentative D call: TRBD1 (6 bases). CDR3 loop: CASSQNRDTYNEQFF. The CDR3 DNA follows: TGTGCCAGCAGCCAGAACAGGGACACCTACAATGAGCAGTTCTTC.